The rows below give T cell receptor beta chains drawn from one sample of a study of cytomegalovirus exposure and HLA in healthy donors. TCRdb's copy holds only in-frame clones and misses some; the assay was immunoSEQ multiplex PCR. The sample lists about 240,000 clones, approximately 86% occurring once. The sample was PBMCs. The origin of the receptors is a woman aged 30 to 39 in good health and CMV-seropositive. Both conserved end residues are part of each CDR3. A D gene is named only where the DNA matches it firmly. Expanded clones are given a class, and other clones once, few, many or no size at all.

CAVGAPGETQYF	TGTGCAGTGGGGGCGCCGGGAGAGACCCAGTACTTC	.	.	TRBV6-1	TRBJ2-5
CASSDRQALGEQYF	TGTGCCAGCAGCGACCGACAGGCTCTTGGGGAGCAGTACTTC	.	.	TRBV27	TRBJ2-7
CAATESYGYTF	TGTGCCGCTACGGAGAGCTATGGCTACACCTTC	.	.	TRBV27	TRBJ1-2
CASSFRQEYNEQFF	TGTGCCAGCAGCTTTAGACAGGAGTACAATGAGCAGTTCTTC	.	.	TRBV13	TRBJ2-1
CASSLVWWGAYEQYF	TGCGCCAGCAGCTTGGTGTGGTGGGGGGCCTACGAGCAGTACTTC	.	.	TRBV5-1	TRBJ2-7
CASSTGRETQYF	TGTGCCAGCAGCACGGGGAGAGAGACCCAGTACTTC	once	.	TRBV13	TRBJ2-5
CASSLGGHYGYTF	TGTGCCAGCAGTTTAGGCGGGCACTATGGCTACACCTTC	.	.	TRBV28	TRBJ1-2
CASPASGIGYEQYF	TGTGCCAGCCCCGCTAGCGGTATCGGCTACGAGCAGTACTTC	.	TRBD2	TRBV6-1	TRBJ2-7
CSVLAGSSYNEQFF	TGCAGCGTTCTAGCGGGATCCTCCTACAATGAGCAGTTCTTC	.	TRBD2	TRBV29-1	TRBJ2-1
CASRIDTNEKLFF	TGCGCCAGCCGGATAGACACAAATGAAAAACTGTTTTTT	.	.	TRBV5-1	TRBJ1-4
CASSEWSNEQFF	TGTGCCAGCAGTGAATGGAGCAATGAGCAGTTCTTC	.	.	TRBV2	TRBJ2-1
CASSESGTGGPETQYF	TGTGCCAGCAGTGAATCCGGGACAGGGGGCCCAGAGACCCAGTACTTC	.	TRBD1	TRBV2	TRBJ2-5
CASSWAPGLAGEGPTPGELFF	TGCGCCAGCAGCTGGGCTCCGGGACTAGCGGGAGAGGGGCCCACCCCCGGGGAGCTGTTTTTT	.	TRBD2	TRBV5-1	TRBJ2-2
CASSTGSSGNTIYF	TGTGCCAGCAGTACAGGGAGCTCTGGAAACACCATATATTTT	.	.	TRBV27	TRBJ1-3
CASNPGQGYEQYF	TGCGCCAGCAATCCGGGACAGGGTTACGAGCAGTACTTC	once	TRBD1	TRBV5-1	TRBJ2-7
CASARLTGSSYEQYF	TGCGCCAGCGCCCGGCTGACAGGGAGCTCCTACGAGCAGTACTTC	.	TRBD1	TRBV5-1	TRBJ2-7
CAWQQGIGNTIYF	TGTGCCTGGCAACAGGGGATTGGAAACACCATATATTTT	.	TRBD1	TRBV30	TRBJ1-3
CASSFQGGGYTF	TGCGCCAGCAGCTTTCAGGGGGGAGGCTACACCTTC	.	TRBD1	TRBV5-1	TRBJ1-2
CASSEYKFSSYNEQFF	TGTGCCAGCAGTGAATACAAGTTCAGCTCCTACAATGAGCAGTTCTTC	few	.	TRBV25-1	TRBJ2-1
CSVGHPNTEAFF	TGCAGCGTCGGACATCCGAACACTGAAGCTTTCTTT	.	.	TRBV29-1	TRBJ1-1
CASSGDLDRVRDTQYF	TGTGCCAGCAGCGGCGATCTAGACAGGGTTCGAGATACGCAGTATTTT	.	TRBD1	TRBV5-4	TRBJ2-3
CASSVTLTGIGGYTF	TGTGCCAGCAGTGTTACCCTAACAGGGATTGGTGGCTACACCTTC	few	.	TRBV2	TRBJ1-2
CASRSRGISTEAFF	TGTGCCAGCAGGAGCAGGGGGATTTCCACTGAAGCTTTCTTT	.	TRBD1	TRBV6-1	TRBJ1-1
CASSQIQGPTGELFF	TGCGCCAGCAGTCAGATTCAGGGGCCGACCGGGGAGCTGTTTTTT	.	.	TRBV23-1	TRBJ2-2
CASSLEGSYNQPQHF	TGCGCCAGCAGCTTGGAAGGTAGCTACAATCAGCCCCAGCATTTT	.	.	TRBV5-1	TRBJ1-5
CAISPMVASRFEEQFF	TGTGCCATCAGTCCGATGGTCGCCTCACGGTTCGAAGAGCAGTTCTTC	.	.	TRBV10-3	TRBJ2-1
CASSPVEGPDTEAFF	TGTGCCAGCAGCCCGGTGGAGGGCCCGGACACTGAAGCTTTCTTT	.	.	TRBV5-6	TRBJ1-1
CAIRIFGTGAEQYF	TGTGCCATCAGAATTTTCGGGACAGGGGCCGAGCAGTACTTC	.	TRBD1	TRBV10-3	TRBJ2-7
CASSSLYDRDSNQPQHF	TGTGCCAGCAGTTCTTTATACGACCGGGACAGTAATCAGCCCCAGCATTTT	.	TRBD1	TRBV27	TRBJ1-5
CASSPGLAGESDTQYF	TGTGCCAGCAGCCCCGGACTAGCGGGAGAGAGCGATACGCAGTATTTT	.	TRBD2	TRBV27	TRBJ2-3
CASSPGLAGGSYEQYF	TGTGCCAGCAGCCCCGGACTAGCGGGAGGCTCCTACGAGCAGTACTTC	.	TRBD2	TRBV2	TRBJ2-7
CASSFTYHEQFF	TGTGCCAGCAGCTTCACATACCATGAGCAGTTCTTC	few	.	TRBV5-4	TRBJ2-1
CAIARTLDGDYEQYF	TGTGCCATCGCTCGAACTCTCGACGGGGACTACGAGCAGTACTTC	once	.	TRBV10-3	TRBJ2-7
CASRNTGGTGGASYGYTF	TGTGCCAGCAGGAACACCGGGGGGACAGGGGGCGCAAGCTATGGCTACACCTTC	.	TRBD1	TRBV6-4	TRBJ1-2
CASSLGTSEQFF	TGTGCCAGCTCCCTAGGAACGAGTGAGCAGTTCTTC	.	.	TRBV18	TRBJ2-1
CASSIDQTGGSQPQHF	TGTGCCAGTAGTATAGATCAGACAGGGGGCAGTCAGCCCCAGCATTTT	.	TRBD1	TRBV19	TRBJ1-5
CASSSPGTGLHEQYF	TGTGCCAGCAGTTCCCCCGGGACAGGGTTGCACGAGCAGTACTTC	.	TRBD1	TRBV28	TRBJ2-7
CSVVSHRIAKEETQYF	TGCAGCGTTGTTTCCCATCGGATAGCCAAAGAAGAGACCCAGTACTTC	.	.	TRBV29-1	TRBJ2-5
CASSLRAGGSSGNTIYF	TGTGCCAGCAGTTTACGGGCAGGAGGGAGCTCTGGAAACACCATATATTTT	.	.	TRBV27	TRBJ1-3
CAWREVEGLAVFDTQYF	TGTGCCTGGAGGGAGGTCGAAGGACTAGCGGTTTTTGATACGCAGTATTTT	.	TRBD2	TRBV30	TRBJ2-3
CASSPLGQPYEQYF	TGTGCCAGCAGCCCGCTCGGACAGCCTTACGAGCAGTACTTC	.	.	TRBV5-4	TRBJ2-7
CASSLAEVNYGYTF	TGTGCCAGCAGCTTAGCCGAGGTTAACTATGGCTACACCTTC	.	.	TRBV7-9	TRBJ1-2
CASPRGTYEQFF	TGTGCCAGCCCACGGGGTACTTATGAGCAGTTCTTC	.	.	TRBV6-1	TRBJ2-1
CAWSVPGQGLGKYF	TGTGCCTGGAGTGTACCAGGACAGGGCCTAGGAAAATACTTC	.	TRBD1	TRBV30	TRBJ2-7
CASSTGTQSFDTQYF	TGTGCCAGCTCAACCGGGACACAGTCCTTCGATACGCAGTATTTT	.	.	TRBV18	TRBJ2-3
CASSRALQETQYF	TGTGCCAGCAGCCGCGCCCTACAAGAGACCCAGTACTTC	.	.	TRBV7-9	TRBJ2-5
CASSLRGGLGNTIYF	TGTGCCAGCAGTTTAAGAGGGGGTCTTGGAAACACCATATATTTT	.	.	TRBV27	TRBJ1-3
CASSLTDRAPQHF	TGCGCCAGCAGCCTTACGGACAGGGCCCCCCAGCATTTT	.	TRBD1	TRBV4-1	TRBJ1-5
CASSYGTGGTEAFF	TGTGCCAGCAGTTACGGGACAGGGGGTACTGAAGCTTTCTTT	.	TRBD1	TRBV27	TRBJ1-1
CASSTAGGPIYNEQYF	TGTGCCAGCAGTACTGCGGGAGGGCCGATCTACAACGAGCAGTACTTC	.	TRBD2	TRBV11-2	TRBJ2-7
CASSFGMGTDITDTQYF	TGTGCCAGCAGCTTCGGGATGGGCACCGACATCACAGATACGCAGTATTTT	.	.	TRBV7-3	TRBJ2-3
CASSERGPGYNEQFF	TGTGCCAGCAGTGAAAGGGGGCCGGGTTACAATGAGCAGTTCTTC	.	TRBD1	TRBV25-1	TRBJ2-1
CASSSQWDTYTEAFF	TGTGCCAGCAGTTCACAATGGGACACATACACTGAAGCTTTCTTT	.	.	TRBV27	TRBJ1-1